The 9 T cell receptor beta chains below were found in one sample sequenced in a study of response to subunit inactivated influenza vaccine. Each CDR3 protein is one row after TCRdb ran MiXCR on the RT-PCR reads. Here the sample spans more than 550,000 distinct CDR3 sequences, around 11% being singletons. Sequencing was performed on PBMCs from blood, taken on the day of vaccination. The receptors were sampled from a man aged 50 to 60 who received an inactivated influenza vaccine.

This clonotype showed up just once. This may be a read error, as it is one base from a much larger clone. The rearrangement joins TRBV6-1 to TRBJ2-7, with D perhaps TRBD1 (5 bases). The germline V gene has CDR1 MNHNS and CDR2 SASEGT. This CDR3 has 14 residues. The CDR3 region has the DNA TGTGCCAGCAATGAAAATGACAGCACCTACGAGCAGTACTTC. Its protein is CASNENDSTYEQYF.

This clonotype was recorded at least ten times. The rearrangement uses TRBV6-2 or TRBV6-3 and TRBJ2-7; D is unresolved. In germline, CDR1 is MNHEY, CDR2 SVGEGT. The CDR3 is made up of 11 amino acids. V lost 6 bases to trimming and J lost 0 bases, with 3 bases between them. DNA for the CDR3: TGTGCCAGCAGCGACTCCTACGAGCAGTACTTC. It yields the protein CASSDSYEQYF.

This clonotype was counted only a few times. This rearrangement joins TRBV28 to TRBJ2-7; 7 positions match TRBD1. V shed 6 bases, J shed 7 bases, and the junction held 12 bases outside the gene matches. The V gene's germline CDR1 is MDHEN and CDR2 SYDVKM. The CDR3 runs to 14 residues. The CDR3 region is CASRPTDRVGEQYF. CDR3 bases: TGTGCCAGCAGACCTACTGACAGGGTGGGAGAGCAGTACTTC.

This clonotype was observed a handful of times. The chain employs TRBV4-3 and TRBJ2-3; D gene unclear. Trimming cost V 2 bases and J 0 bases, with 9 bases left between them. The CDR3 spans 15 residues. Germline lookup yields CDR1 LGHNA and CDR2 YSLEER. The CDR3 loop reads CASSQRAPSTDTQYF. For the CDR3, the DNA is TGCGCCAGCAGCCAAAGAGCGCCTAGCACAGATACGCAGTATTTT.

The chain's CDR3 is CASTLTGGAYEQYF. The CDR3 nucleotides are TGTGCCAGCACATTGACAGGGGGAGCCTACGAGCAGTACTTC. The chain links TRBV13 to TRBJ2-7, with 9 positions matching TRBD1. CDR3 length: 14 amino acids. Germline trimming cut 7 bases from V and 2 bases from J; bases unmatched to any gene: 6. Germline assignment: CDR1 PRHDT and CDR2 FYEKMQ (reference sequence).

This clonotype was seen ten or more times. For the CDR3, the DNA is TGTGCCAGCAGTTACTCGGGTGGACTAGCGGGACGAAACATTCAGTACTTC. Translating gives CASSYSGGLAGRNIQYF. The rearrangement links TRBV6-5 to TRBJ2-4; the match to TRBD2 covers 12 bases. Per the germline V gene, CDR1 is MNHEY and CDR2 is SVGAGI. This CDR3 contains 17 residues. Unmatched junction bases numbered 6, after V lost 0 bases and J lost 6 bases.

The gene calls are TRBV18 and TRBJ1-6; 7 bases match TRBD1. Looked up from germline, CDR1 is KGHSH and CDR2 is LQKENI. Trimming cost V 4 bases and J 5 bases; bases outside gene matches: 5. The CDR3 is made up of 15 amino acids. CDR3 coding DNA: TGTGCCAGCTCACAACGACAGGGAGATAATTCACCCCTCCACTTT. Translation: CASSQRQGDNSPLHF.

V usage is TRBV20-1 and J usage is TRBJ2-5, with no clear D. Trimming cost V 2 bases and J 1 base, with 11 bases left between them. This CDR3 has 14 amino acids. The germline V gene has CDR1 DFQATT and CDR2 SNEGSKA (reference sequence). CDR3 coding DNA: TGCAGTGCTAGATCCCCAGCCAGCCAAGAGACCCAGTACTTC. Its translation: CSARSPASQETQYF.

This clonotype has a count of ten or more. This sequence joins TRBV6-2 or TRBV6-3 and TRBJ1-5; D is unclear. The CDR3 consists of 16 residues. Germline CDR1 is MNHEY and CDR2 is SVGEGT. The V end was cut by 5 bases, the J end by 1 base, with 15 bases between. In nucleotides, the CDR3 is TGTGCCAGCAGTCCCCCCCGGACTTTGAGCAATCAGCCCCAGCATTTT. This codes for CASSPPRTLSNQPQHF.